Sequencing of this TCR beta chain was carried out in a study of T cells in Graves' hyperthyroidism and ophthalmopathy. For the study at large: Once the initial diagnosis was made, peripheral blood was obtained before any treatment. General study results and limits: In simple terms, a model built on 13 V-J features told ophthalmopathy apart from stable hyperthyroidism. Also found in blood were most expanded thyroid clonotypes above 0.001.

Amplified regions were TCR beta CDR3 sequences from RNA transcripts. First-round RT-PCR targeting the TCR CDR3 was performed with the HTBI primer set. MiXCR, applied by TCRdb to the multiplex PCR reads, yields one record per CDR3 protein. The top ten hold 10% to 12% of the sample, which has roughly 520,000 distinct CDR3 sequences, about 24% seen once. This clonotype was observed at least ten times. Its antigen is unknown. Per germline, CDR1 LNHNV and CDR2 YYDKDF (reference sequence). Deletions cut 0 bases from V and 5 bases from J, with 13 bases between. This CDR3 region has 15 residues. Sample: blood. This receptor was taken from a woman in her twenties or thirties with Graves' ophthalmopathy. The chain couples TRBV15 to TRBJ1-1, with D perhaps TRBD1 (5 bases). In nucleotides, the CDR3 is TGTGCCACCAGCAGAGATATAGGGGTTCAAACTGAAGCTTTCTTT. It translates to CATSRDIGVQTEAFF.